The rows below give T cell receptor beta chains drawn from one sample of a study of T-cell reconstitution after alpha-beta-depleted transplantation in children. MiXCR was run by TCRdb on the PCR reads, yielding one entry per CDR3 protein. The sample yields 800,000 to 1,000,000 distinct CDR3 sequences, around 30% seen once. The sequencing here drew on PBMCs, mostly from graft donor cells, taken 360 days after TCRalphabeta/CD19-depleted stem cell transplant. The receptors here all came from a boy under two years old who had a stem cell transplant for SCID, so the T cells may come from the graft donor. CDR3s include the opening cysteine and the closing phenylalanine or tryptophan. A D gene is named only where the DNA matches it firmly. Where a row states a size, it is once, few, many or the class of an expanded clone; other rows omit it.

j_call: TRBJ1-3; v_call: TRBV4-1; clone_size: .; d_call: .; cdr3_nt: TGCGCCAGCAGCCAAGGACAGGCCAACACCATATATTTT; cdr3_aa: CASSQGQANTIYF
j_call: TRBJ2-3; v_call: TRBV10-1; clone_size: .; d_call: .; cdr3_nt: TGCGCCAGCAGTGAGTCAGTAAAGGGGGGCACAGATACGCAGTATTTT; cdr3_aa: CASSESVKGGTDTQYF
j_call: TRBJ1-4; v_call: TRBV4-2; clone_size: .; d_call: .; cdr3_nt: TGTGCCAGCAGCCAAGAAAGGGCGTCTAGCGGGGAAAAACTGTTTTTT; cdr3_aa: CASSQERASSGEKLFF
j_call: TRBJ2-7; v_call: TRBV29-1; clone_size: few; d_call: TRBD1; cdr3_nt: TGCAGCGTCGATACGACGGGGACAGGGGGAGGGGAGCAGTACTTC; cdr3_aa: CSVDTTGTGGGEQYF
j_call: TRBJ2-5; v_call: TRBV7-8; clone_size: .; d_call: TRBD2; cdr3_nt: TGTGCCAGCAGCTTATTGGTCCCACCGGGGGGGGAGACCCAGTACTTC; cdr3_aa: CASSLLVPPGGETQYF
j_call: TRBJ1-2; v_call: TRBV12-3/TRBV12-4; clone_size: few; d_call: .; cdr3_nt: TGTGCCAGCAGTTTTCAGGGAATTAACTATGGCTACACCTTC; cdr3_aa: CASSFQGINYGYTF
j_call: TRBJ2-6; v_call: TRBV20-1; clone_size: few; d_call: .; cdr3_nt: TGCAGTGCTAGTTCCCTCTCTGGGGCCAACGTCCTGACTTTC; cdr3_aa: CSASSLSGANVLTF
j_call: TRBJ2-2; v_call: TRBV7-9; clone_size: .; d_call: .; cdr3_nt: TGTGCCAGCAGCTTCTTACGAGTCACCGGGGAGCTGTTTTTT; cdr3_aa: CASSFLRVTGELFF
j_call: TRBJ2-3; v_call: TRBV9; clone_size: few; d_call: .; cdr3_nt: TGTGCCAGCAGCGTAGGAGTCGGGAGTTTGGGCACAGATACGCAGTATTTT; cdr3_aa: CASSVGVGSLGTDTQYF
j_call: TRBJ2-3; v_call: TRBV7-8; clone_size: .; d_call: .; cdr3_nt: TGTGCCAGCAGTTCTTTTCCATATAGCACAGATACGCAGTATTTT; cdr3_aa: CASSSFPYSTDTQYF
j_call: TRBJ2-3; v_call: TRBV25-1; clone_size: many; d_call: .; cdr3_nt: TGTGCCACCCCGCGCGGGACAACAGATACGCAGTATTTT; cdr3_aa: CATPRGTTDTQYF
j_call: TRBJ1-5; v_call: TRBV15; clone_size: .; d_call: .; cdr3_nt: TGTGCCACCAGCAGGGACGCTCAGCCCCAGCATTTT; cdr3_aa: CATSRDAQPQHF
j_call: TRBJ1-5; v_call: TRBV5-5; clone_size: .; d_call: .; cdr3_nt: TGTGCCAGCAGCTTGGAAGGGGGGGAGAATCAGCCCCAGCATTTT; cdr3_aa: CASSLEGGENQPQHF
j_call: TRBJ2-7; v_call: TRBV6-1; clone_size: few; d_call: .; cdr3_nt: TGTGCCAGCAGCCCACAGGGCGGTCCGAACGAGCAGTACTTC; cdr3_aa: CASSPQGGPNEQYF
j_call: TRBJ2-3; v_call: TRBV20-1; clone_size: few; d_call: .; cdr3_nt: TGCAGTGCCGCCGTGCAGGGCACAGATACGCAGTATTTT; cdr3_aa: CSAAVQGTDTQYF
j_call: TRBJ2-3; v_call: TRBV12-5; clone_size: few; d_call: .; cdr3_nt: TGTGCTAGTGGTTTGGTACGAAGCAGGGGAGCAGATACGCAGTATTTT; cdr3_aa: CASGLVRSRGADTQYF
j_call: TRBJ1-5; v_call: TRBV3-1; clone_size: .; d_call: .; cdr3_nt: TGTGCCAGCAGCCAAGGGGGGGGGCCACAGCATTTT; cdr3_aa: CASSQGGGPQHF
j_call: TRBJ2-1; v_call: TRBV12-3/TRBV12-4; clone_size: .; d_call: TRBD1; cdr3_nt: TGTGCCAGCGAGACAGGGGTTCCCTACAATGAGCAGTTCTTC; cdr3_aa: CASETGVPYNEQFF
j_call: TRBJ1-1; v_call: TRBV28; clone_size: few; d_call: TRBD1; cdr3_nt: TGTGCCAGCAGTTTCCCCGGACAGGGGCACACTGAAGCTTTCTTT; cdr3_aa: CASSFPGQGHTEAFF
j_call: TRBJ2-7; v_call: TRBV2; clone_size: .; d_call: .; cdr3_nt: TGTGCCAGCAGTGATGCAGGACACGCGAGGAACTCCTACGAGCAGTACTTC; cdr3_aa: CASSDAGHARNSYEQYF
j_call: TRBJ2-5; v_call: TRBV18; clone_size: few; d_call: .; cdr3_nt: TGTGCCAGCTCACCCAGACTAGAATCGGGGCAAGAGACCCAGTACTTC; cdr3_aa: CASSPRLESGQETQYF
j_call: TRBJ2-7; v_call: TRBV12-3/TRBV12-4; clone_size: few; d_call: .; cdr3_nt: TGTGCCAGCAGGGCAGGGGGGACCTACGAGCAGTACTTC; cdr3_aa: CASRAGGTYEQYF
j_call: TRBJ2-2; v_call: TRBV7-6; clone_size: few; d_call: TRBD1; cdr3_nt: TGTGCCAGCAGCTTAAGTCCAGACAGGGGAGAGGCCGGGGAGCTGTTTTTT; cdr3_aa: CASSLSPDRGEAGELFF
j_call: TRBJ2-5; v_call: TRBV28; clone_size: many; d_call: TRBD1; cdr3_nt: TGTGCCAGCTCACCAGGGGGCCGGGAGACCCAGTACTTC; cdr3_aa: CASSPGGRETQYF
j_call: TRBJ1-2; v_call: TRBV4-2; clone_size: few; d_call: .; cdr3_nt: TGTGCCAGCAGCCAAGCCCGGGACGGGTATGGCTACACCTTC; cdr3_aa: CASSQARDGYGYTF
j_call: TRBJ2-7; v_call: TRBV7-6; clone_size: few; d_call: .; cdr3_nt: TGTGCCAGCAGCTTAGCGCTGGACGGCCCATTGGAGAGAAAGTACTTC; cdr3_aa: CASSLALDGPLERKYF
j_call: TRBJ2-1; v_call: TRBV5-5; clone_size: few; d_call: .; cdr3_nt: TGTGCCAGCAGCTTCCTCCTTGATCAGGGGAGGTTCTTC; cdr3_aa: CASSFLLDQGRFF
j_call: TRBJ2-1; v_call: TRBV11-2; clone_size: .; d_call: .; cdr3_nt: TGTGCCAGCAGCTTATTTGGGAGAAATGAGCAGTTCTTC; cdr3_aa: CASSLFGRNEQFF
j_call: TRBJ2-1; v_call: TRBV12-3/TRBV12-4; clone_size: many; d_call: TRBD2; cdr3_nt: TGTGCCAGCAGTCCTCGTCTAGCGGGGGGTCGGAATGAGCAGTTCTTC; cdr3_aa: CASSPRLAGGRNEQFF
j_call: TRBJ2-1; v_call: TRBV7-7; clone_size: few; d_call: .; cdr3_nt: TGTGCCAGCAGCCCACAGTCCCTTAGCTCCTACAATGAGCAGTTCTTC; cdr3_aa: CASSPQSLSSYNEQFF
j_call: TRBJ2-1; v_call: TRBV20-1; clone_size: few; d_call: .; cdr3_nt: TGCAGTGCTAGATCCGGGGGAGCCGGGGGCTACAATGAGCAGTTCTTC; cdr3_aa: CSARSGGAGGYNEQFF
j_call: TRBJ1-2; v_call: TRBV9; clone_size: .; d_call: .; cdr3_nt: TGTGCCAGCAGCCGAGCTCCTCCGAGGGGCTACACCTTC; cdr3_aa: CASSRAPPRGYTF
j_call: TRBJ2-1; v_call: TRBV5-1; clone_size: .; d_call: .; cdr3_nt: TGCGCCAGCAGCTCTGGGGGCAGGGGAAACTACAATGAGCAGTTCTTC; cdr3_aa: CASSSGGRGNYNEQFF
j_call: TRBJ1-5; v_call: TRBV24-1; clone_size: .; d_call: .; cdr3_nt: TGTGCCACCAGTGAGGCCGGGCAGCCCCAGCATTTT; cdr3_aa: CATSEAGQPQHF
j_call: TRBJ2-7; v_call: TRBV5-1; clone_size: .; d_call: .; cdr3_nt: TGCGCCAGCAGCTTGGAAGCAAATACCTACGAGCAGTACTTC; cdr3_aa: CASSLEANTYEQYF
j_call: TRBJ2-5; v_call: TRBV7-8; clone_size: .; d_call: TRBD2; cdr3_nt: TGTGCCAGCAGCCCCGATGAGATAGCGGGGCAAGAGACCCAGTACTTC; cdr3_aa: CASSPDEIAGQETQYF
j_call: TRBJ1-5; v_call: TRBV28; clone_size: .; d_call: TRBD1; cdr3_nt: TGTGCCAGCAGTCTAGGGGGCAATTCTTGGGGTCAGCCCCAGCATTTT; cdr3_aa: CASSLGGNSWGQPQHF
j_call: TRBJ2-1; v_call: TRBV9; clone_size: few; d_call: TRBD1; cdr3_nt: TGTGCCAGCAGCGTAAGAACCGGGACAGGGGTTATCAATGAGCAGTTCTTC; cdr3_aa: CASSVRTGTGVINEQFF
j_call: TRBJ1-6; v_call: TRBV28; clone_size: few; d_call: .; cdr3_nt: TGTGCCAGCCGCCCCGAGATTTCACCCCTCCACTTT; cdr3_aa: CASRPEISPLHF
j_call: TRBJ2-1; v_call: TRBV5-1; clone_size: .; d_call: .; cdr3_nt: TGCGCCAGCAGCTTGTGGTATGAGCAGTTCTTC; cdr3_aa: CASSLWYEQFF
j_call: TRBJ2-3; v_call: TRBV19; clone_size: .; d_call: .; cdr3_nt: TGTGCCAGCCACAGTCAGCCGGGAGATACGCAGTATTTT; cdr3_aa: CASHSQPGDTQYF
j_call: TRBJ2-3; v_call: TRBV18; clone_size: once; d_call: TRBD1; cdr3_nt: TGTGCCAGCTCACCCACACAGGGGTCGGGCACAGATACGCAGTATTTT; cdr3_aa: CASSPTQGSGTDTQYF
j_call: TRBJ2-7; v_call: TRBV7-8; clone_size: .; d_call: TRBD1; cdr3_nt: TGTGCCAGCAGCCCGCGACAGGGCCACGAGCAGTACTTC; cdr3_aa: CASSPRQGHEQYF
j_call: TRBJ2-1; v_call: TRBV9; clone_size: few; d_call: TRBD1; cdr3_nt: TGTGCCAGCAGCGAGGGCCCCTTGACAGGGATCATATACAATGAGCAGTTCTTC; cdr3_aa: CASSEGPLTGIIYNEQFF
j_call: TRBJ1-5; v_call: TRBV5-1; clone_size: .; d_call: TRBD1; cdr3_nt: TGCGCCAGCAGCCCCGGGACAGGGGTTGGGAGCAATCAGCCCCAGCATTTT; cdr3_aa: CASSPGTGVGSNQPQHF
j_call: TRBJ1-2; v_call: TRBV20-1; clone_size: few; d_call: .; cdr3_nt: TGCAGTGCTAGAGCGAGCGGGCCTGGGCAAGGCTACACCTTC; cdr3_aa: CSARASGPGQGYTF